This T cell receptor (beta chain) was sequenced during a study of cytomegalovirus exposure and HLA in healthy donors (dated by TCRdb to about 2017). For the wider study: In an earlier analysis of 587 of the donors, under 300 Gb of sequence data and 117 million unique TCR beta sequences from 180 million or so T cells were reported. Approximately 310 gigabases of sequencing data and around 87 million unique TCR sequences were included in an early release covering 550 to 650 HLA-typed donors. Among the roughly 400 genotyped donors, approximately 81% belonged to the genetic ancestry cluster associated with self-reported Caucasian donors. The aim of the study was to test whether cataloging public T cell receptors could identify signatures of past pathogen exposure. The study used immunosequencing to profile the T cell repertoires of approximately 630 subjects and linked those repertoires to cytomegalovirus serostatus. A separate validation cohort of about 110 different subjects was used in addition to the roughly 700-subject first cohort. High-throughput TCR immunosequencing, statistical association of individual TCRs with disease status, and machine learning were combined to predict cytomegalovirus infection status. A later analysis re-examined previously published TCR beta repertoires from over 500 donors and added high-resolution HLA genotyping to investigate patterns of TCR occurrence. Rather than using new phenotypic data, the later analysis identified candidate immune exposures from TCR beta sequences and from how often those sequences occurred across donors. In an earlier analysis of roughly 580 of the donors, high-throughput TCR beta sequencing was used to judge whether each TCR beta V gene segment behaved as functional or pseudogenic. Donor age, sex, ethnicity and CMV serostatus were compiled alongside the repertoire data. In a later genetic analysis, genome-wide SNP genotypes for about three fifths of the roughly 670 donors were used, and that subset was treated as a discovery cohort. Every discovery cohort repertoire had been produced on one sequencing platform. Both class I and class II loci were covered by HLA typing, at four-digit resolution. Typing coverage differed by locus: A, B, C, DRB1 and DQB1 were typed in roughly 620-630 donors, DQA1 in approximately 520, DPA1 in some 570, and DPB1 in 472. A few DR-DQ haplotypes were handled as single units for association and clustering because linkage in the cohort was strong. Among some 410 genotyped donors of the cohort, an average of approximately 240,000 unique TCR beta nucleotide sequences was sequenced per donor, of which 15% to 20% were non-productive.

The cohort consisted of approximately 690 healthy bone marrow donors. All cohort members were sampled while nominally healthy, although unrecorded immune exposures were likely present. The donor tested CMV seronegative, placing the donor among the 350 or so seronegative members of the cohort. Every donor gave a peripheral blood sample, and the peripheral blood mononuclear cells from that sample were used for TCR beta sequencing. The Qiagen DNeasy Blood Extraction Kit was used to extract genomic DNA from the blood cell samples. The study at large found these results: Seventeen rarely observed V segments, including chromosome 9 orphons, were excluded from the earlier analysis of a few hundred of the donors because counts were too low. According to a later analysis, parvovirus B19, influenza, CMV and Epstein-Barr virus appeared linked to several top co-occurrence clusters. V-gene and J-gene trimming of TCR beta chains was associated with a missense DCLRE1C variant in a later genetic analysis, and the association was replicated in an independent cohort. A later analysis associated 17,000 or so TCR beta sequences with specific HLA alleles at a false discovery rate of 0.05. The cohort was sequenced for TCR beta chains only, and without alpha or paired-chain data the features that could be detected were limited. Cytomegalovirus status was reported to be diagnosed by the classifier with high specificity and sensitivity in both the original and validation cohorts. In a later analysis, most CMV-associated TCR beta chains were found to appear HLA-restricted, with HLA associations seemingly driven largely by CMV exposure. Immune exposure information for the cohort was limited to CMV serostatus. Three of the identified cytomegalovirus-associated TCR beta chains were confirmed in vitro to be specific for cytomegalovirus antigens. HLA typing was unavailable for some donors at each locus, so association tests used only the typed subset. The authors suggested that the approach could potentially be extended to other disease states and immunological phenotypes. In an earlier analysis of 587 of the donors, most TCR beta V segments appeared in productive rearrangements about 87% or about 30% of the time, broadly matching IMGT annotations. Compared with the roughly 670-donor mean, donors in an Asian-associated ancestry cluster had fewer N-insertions in productive TCRs, according to a later genetic analysis. A group of highly shared sequence variants was considered likely to be a technical artifact of the sequencing pipeline. Because the 87-base-pair reads could not distinguish some IMGT-functional V segments, including TRBV6-2 and TRBV6-3, those segments were excluded. Strong co-occurrence of HLA alleles, especially DR and DQ, made assigning TCR associations to individual alleles difficult. A later analysis found that TCR association rates varied across HLA loci, with DRB1 alleles showing the most associated TCRs and HLA-C alleles the fewest. Linkage disequilibrium might explain the correlated functional status among segregating V segments, but an unknown experimental factor could not be ruled out. Sequencing depth was assumed to be roughly uniform across donors in the presence/absence analyses, though that assumption may not hold. In the study, approximately 160 TCR beta chains were listed as associated with cytomegalovirus. A further reported finding was that TCR beta sequences accurately predicted the HLA-A and HLA-B alleles for most subjects in the first cohort. Across donors, most TCR sequences were observed very rarely, whereas some public TCRs were present in many individuals. In a later analysis, HLA-associated TCR beta chains were found to be more clonally expanded and to have lower generation probabilities than equally common non-associated chains.

A distance of 18 bases separates the germline ends of V and J, which lose 4 bases and 4 bases respectively. The germline V gene (reference sequence) gives CDR1 as SEHNR and CDR2 as FQNEAQ. The CDR3 has 16 amino acids, counting the end cysteine and phenylalanine. The only DNA kept is the CDR3, 48 bases in frame from the first base. About this clone: This receptor's antigen is unknown. No base-level quality is on record; no much larger clone is a single base apart.

Libraries were constructed by the immunoSEQ multiplex PCR assay. For the multiplex PCR, a mixture combining 60 forward primers for TCR Vbeta segments and 13 reverse primers for TCR Jbeta segments was used. The CDR3 region of rearranged TCR beta genes was amplified from genomic DNA by a multiplex PCR assay. The amplified TCR beta libraries were sequenced on the Illumina HiSeq System as 87-base-pair reads. In the source study's methods: In a later analysis, 70 million to 95 million unique TCR beta chains were counted across the roughly 670 repertoires, and around 10 million of these chains were shared by at least two donors. A nearest-neighbor algorithm error-corrected the raw reads and collapsed the reads into unique sequences, merging closely related sequences to remove PCR and sequencing errors. V, D and J gene segments were assigned by aligning CDR3 sequences to IMGT reference sequences. For a sequence to be retained, at least a six-nucleotide match to both a V gene segment and a J gene segment was required. A rearrangement was called productive if the CDR3 had no stop codons and remained in frame with V and J, and every other rearrangement was called non-productive. CDR3 was defined according to IMGT convention as the region running from the second conserved V-encoded cysteine to the conserved J-encoded phenylalanine. The earlier analysis of roughly 590 of the donors excluded any sequence lacking an unambiguous match to a single V gene segment. In an earlier analysis of almost 600 of the donors, a V segment was called functional when productive rearrangements were above 56.7%, and segregating when the standard deviation between donors exceeded 5%. A statistical classification framework was built for diagnosing cytomegalovirus status from the catalog of TCR beta chain sequences. V and J gene assignment, in a later analysis, came from comparing TCR nucleotide sequences with IMGT/GENE-DB human TR gene sequences. The TCRdist pipeline was used in a later analysis to assign CDR3 sequences and most-parsimonious VDJ recombination scenarios. A later analysis defined each TCR beta chain by its CDR3 amino acid sequence plus V-gene family, and excluded reads lacking a unique V-gene family. In a later analysis, around 600 highly shared, low-generation-probability nucleotide sequences were removed to address suspected cross-contamination and a sequencing artifact. A later analysis calculated a clonal expansion index for each public chain from normalized within-repertoire ranks of inferred template counts. In a later analysis, generation probabilities were computed using a VDJ recombination model fitted to out-of-frame rearrangements, and the results were checked against IGoR. A later analysis scored TCR-TCR, TCR-HLA and TCR-CMV co-occurrence with hypergeometric tests, applying a repertoire-size bias correction to TCR pairs. In a later analysis, false discovery rates were estimated by permuting HLA or CMV assignments 20 times. A later analysis grouped co-occurring TCRs with DBSCAN, adding TCRdist sequence similarity when clustering within HLA-allele-positive subsets. Repertoires with fewer than 30,000 or more than 120,000 public chains, plus five repertoires with anomalous nucleotide sharing, were excluded from co-occurrence clustering. TCRdb stores this immuneACCESS table with in-frame sequences only. Part of the clones is absent; in the studies checked, under half of the shortfall reflects unresolved V genes, and no reason is known for the rest. V and J calls and clone size are as listed in that table; D and trimming were resolved from the DNA. This sample comprises 90,000 to 120,000 clones, 81% of them detected only once. The ten largest clones take up 2% to 2.5% of the sample.

The sample comprised PBMCs. This receptor was taken from a man aged 30 to 39 in good health and CMV-seronegative. The sequence links TRBV7-9 to TRBJ2-3, with a weak D call of TRBD1 (5 bases match). CDR3 protein: CASSSVRGPGADTQYF. The DNA sequence is as follows: TGTGCCAGCAGCTCGGTAAGGGGCCCCGGAGCAGATACGCAGTATTTT. Reference TRBV7-9 and TRBJ2-3 proteins supply the regions before and after the CDR3; the full variable domain is: DTGVSQNPRHKITKRGQNVTFRCDPISEHNRLYWYRQTLGQGPEFLTYFQNEAQLEKSRLLSDRFSAERPKGSFSTLEIQRTEQGDSAMYLCASSSVRGPGADTQYFGPGTRLTVL.